These T cell receptor beta chains were read from a single sample in a study of cytomegalovirus exposure and HLA in healthy donors. Produced via immunoSEQ multiplex PCR; TCRdb's table is partial and in-frame only. Of 150,000 to 200,000 clones in the sample, around 80% are singletons; the top ten hold about 0.72%. The specimen sequenced was PBMCs. The receptors derive from a woman in her thirties or forties in good health and CMV-seronegative. CDR3s include the opening cysteine and the closing phenylalanine or tryptophan. D genes are given only for firm matches. Clone size, where shown, is once, few, many, or a class for clones that have expanded.

D gene: NA
J gene: TRBJ2-2
clone size: few
V gene: TRBV19
CDR3 protein: CASLPRGARTGELFF
CDR3 DNA: TGTGCCAGCCTACCCCGGGGGGCGAGGACCGGGGAGCTGTTTTTT

D gene: TRBD2
J gene: TRBJ2-7
clone size: NA
V gene: TRBV9
CDR3 protein: CASSVEAGGSEQYF
CDR3 DNA: TGTGCCAGCAGCGTAGAAGCGGGGGGGAGCGAGCAGTACTTC

D gene: NA
J gene: TRBJ2-1
clone size: NA
V gene: TRBV29-1
CDR3 protein: CSVELWTVGNEQFF
CDR3 DNA: TGCAGCGTTGAACTTTGGACAGTGGGGAATGAGCAGTTCTTC

D gene: NA
J gene: TRBJ2-5
clone size: once
V gene: TRBV7-2
CDR3 protein: CASRATGMETQYF
CDR3 DNA: TGTGCCAGCAGAGCGACAGGAATGGAGACCCAGTACTTC

D gene: TRBD2
J gene: TRBJ2-7
clone size: NA
V gene: TRBV6-5
CDR3 protein: CASRRRSGRGEQYF
CDR3 DNA: TGTGCCAGCAGGCGACGGAGCGGGAGGGGCGAGCAGTACTTC

D gene: NA
J gene: TRBJ2-2
clone size: NA
V gene: TRBV19
CDR3 protein: CASSRGAEGELFF
CDR3 DNA: TGTGCCAGTAGTCGGGGGGCTGAGGGGGAGCTGTTTTTT

D gene: TRBD2
J gene: TRBJ2-1
clone size: NA
V gene: TRBV7-9
CDR3 protein: CASSSLAGGDNEQFF
CDR3 DNA: TGTGCCAGCAGCTCACTAGCGGGAGGTGACAATGAGCAGTTCTTC

D gene: TRBD1
J gene: TRBJ1-4
clone size: NA
V gene: TRBV11-3
CDR3 protein: CASSVGTGGEKLFF
CDR3 DNA: TGTGCCAGCAGCGTAGGGACAGGAGGTGAAAAACTGTTTTTT

D gene: NA
J gene: TRBJ2-6
clone size: few
V gene: TRBV5-1
CDR3 protein: CASSLEGSGANVLTF
CDR3 DNA: TGCGCCAGCAGCTTGGAGGGGTCCGGGGCCAACGTCCTGACTTTC

D gene: TRBD2
J gene: TRBJ2-7
clone size: NA
V gene: TRBV5-6
CDR3 protein: CASSLENTGLREQYF
CDR3 DNA: TGTGCCAGCAGCTTGGAGAACACGGGACTAAGGGAGCAGTACTTC

D gene: NA
J gene: TRBJ2-5
clone size: NA
V gene: TRBV5-6
CDR3 protein: CASSLVQLQETQYF
CDR3 DNA: TGTGCCAGCAGCTTGGTTCAACTACAAGAGACCCAGTACTTC

D gene: TRBD2
J gene: TRBJ2-5
clone size: NA
V gene: TRBV28
CDR3 protein: CASSSPRTSGSATQYF
CDR3 DNA: TGTGCCAGCAGTTCACCTCGGACTAGCGGGAGTGCGACCCAGTACTTC

D gene: NA
J gene: TRBJ2-5
clone size: NA
V gene: TRBV6-1
CDR3 protein: CASSRGLKETQYF
CDR3 DNA: TGTGCCAGCAGCCGAGGGCTGAAAGAGACCCAGTACTTC

D gene: NA
J gene: TRBJ2-5
clone size: NA
V gene: TRBV6-5
CDR3 protein: CASSQFRGFGETQYF
CDR3 DNA: TGTGCCAGCAGCCAGTTCAGGGGATTCGGGGAGACCCAGTACTTC

D gene: NA
J gene: TRBJ2-1
clone size: NA
V gene: TRBV28
CDR3 protein: CASSFLRGNEQFF
CDR3 DNA: TGTGCCAGCAGTTTTCTCCGAGGGAATGAGCAGTTCTTC

D gene: TRBD1
J gene: TRBJ2-5
clone size: NA
V gene: TRBV5-6
CDR3 protein: CASSLGQGLHQETQYF
CDR3 DNA: TGTGCCAGCAGCTTGGGACAGGGATTACACCAAGAGACCCAGTACTTC

D gene: NA
J gene: TRBJ2-7
clone size: NA
V gene: TRBV28
CDR3 protein: CASTRDTYYEQYF
CDR3 DNA: TGTGCCAGCACCCGGGACACCTACTACGAGCAGTACTTC

D gene: NA
J gene: TRBJ2-7
clone size: NA
V gene: TRBV5-6
CDR3 protein: CASSPGLGQTYEQYF
CDR3 DNA: TGTGCCAGCAGCCCTGGACTCGGACAGACCTACGAGCAGTACTTC